This T cell receptor beta chain was found in a study of identical twins. This clonotype was detected only once. Its antigen is undetermined. The V segment lost 4 bases and the J segment 5 bases; nucleotides outside the gene matches: 10. This CDR3 has 17 residues. Germline V lookup: CDR1 SGHDT, CDR2 YYEEEE. Study conclusions and caveats: Reduced insertions were recorded for abundant cord blood beta clonotypes, with no such pattern in memory repertoires. Invariant MAIT and iNKT cells are populations that could partly confound zero-insertion analyses.

Template switching added a universal primer site, and cDNA bore unique molecular identifiers. Each CDR3 protein is one row after TCRdb ran MiXCR on the 5' RACE reads. The sample consists of about 1.7 million distinct CDR3 sequences, about 31% of them appearing once. The receptor's source is a newborn girl in good health. What was sequenced was cord blood. The chain combines TRBV5-6 with TRBJ2-2, with 11 bases identical to TRBD2. This CDR3 is CASSPFTSGSLTGELFF. CDR3 bases: TGTGCCAGCAGCCCGTTCACTAGCGGGAGTTTAACCGGGGAGCTGTTTTTT.